This T cell receptor (beta chain) was found in a study of blood T cells in healthy people across ages. Study-level findings and limits: Naive CD4+ cell counts and diversity both ran higher in long-lived than in aged donors.

Primed by a sample-barcoded 5' primer and a J-beta primer mix, a second PCR proceeded for roughly 7 to 11 cycles. A single record per CDR3 protein comes from TCRdb applying MiXCR to the 5' RACE reads. This sample has roughly 550,000 distinct CDR3 sequences; about 24% occur once, and the top ten carry just under 9%. The CDR3 totals 17 residues. Germline CDR1 and CDR2: KGHDR and SFDVKD. Concerning this clonotype: What it binds is not known.

The sample was also linked to a second study, of T cells of mothers and their children.

The sample was blood. J is TRBJ2-5 and V is TRBV24-1; 15 bases match TRBD2. The end of the DNA fits TRBJ2-7 better, so the J call may be wrong. This clonotype was obtained from a boy between 10 and 17 years old in good health. The CDR3 coding sequence is TGTGCCACCAGTGGCAGGGGGACTAGCGGGAGGTTGGACGAGCAGTACTTC. It codes for CATSGRGTSGRLDEQYF.